The 16 T cell receptor beta chains listed next were all sequenced from one sample in a study of blood T cell repertoires in COVID-19. The data were produced by immunoSEQ multiplex PCR, yet TCRdb's version contains in-frame clones alone and is incomplete. The sample has about 76,000 clones; about nine tenths are singletons. What was sequenced was peripheral blood. All receptors derive from a human donor in a cohort sampled during active COVID-19.

V usage is TRBV19 and J usage is TRBJ2-1; 13 bases line up with TRBD2. Trimming cost V 5 bases and J 6 bases; bases outside gene matches: 7. Per the germline V gene, CDR1 is LNHDA and CDR2 is SQIVND (reference sequence). CDR3 length equals 16 residues. The CDR3 is CASSGLAGARSNEQFF. The CDR3 nucleotides read TGTGCCAGTAGTGGACTAGCGGGAGCCCGTAGCAATGAGCAGTTCTTC.

J is TRBJ2-7 and V is TRBV7-2; 12 bases map to TRBD2. Germline CDR1 and CDR2: SGHTA and FQGNSA. V shed 4 bases and J 3 bases; nucleotides not matched to a gene: 16. There are 19 residues in the CDR3. The CDR3 loop reads CASSSLRLAGGLSVYEQYF. CDR3 DNA: TGTGCCAGCAGCTCACTGAGGCTAGCGGGAGGGCTATCTGTCTACGAGCAGTACTTC.

This chain uses TRBV16 with TRBJ1-5; 11 nucleotides match TRBD1. Germline V gene data show CDR1 as KGHSY and CDR2 as FQNENV. This CDR3 is 16 amino acids long. The V gene end was trimmed by 6 bases and the J gene end by 2 bases; junction bases not matched to a gene: 6. The DNA for the CDR3 is TGTGCCAGCAGAGACCGGACAGGGGGCGGCAATCAGCCCCAGCATTTT. This sequence encodes CASRDRTGGGNQPQHF.

V is TRBV4-3 and J is TRBJ1-1; 9 bases map to TRBD1. V was clipped by 0 bases and J by 3 bases; unmatched bases: 11. Germline V gene data show CDR1 as LGHNA and CDR2 as YSLEER. The CDR3 has 18 residues. The CDR3 DNA follows: TGCGCCAGCAGCCAAGATCTCTTGGGACAGGGAAGGGACACTGAAGCTTTCTTT. It codes for CASSQDLLGQGRDTEAFF.

The chain joins TRBV27 to TRBJ2-7; 8 nucleotides agree with TRBD2. Germline V gene data show CDR1 as MNHEY and CDR2 as SMNVEV (reference sequence). This CDR3 spans 13 amino acids. J was trimmed by 3 bases and V by 3 bases; bases with no gene match: 1. As DNA, the CDR3 is TGTGCCAGCAGTTTTGGGACTAGCTACGAGCAGTACTTC. Its protein is CASSFGTSYEQYF.

The CDR3 is CASSVAGQSSYEQYF. The CDR3 DNA reads as TGTGCCAGCAGCGTAGCGGGACAGAGCTCCTACGAGCAGTACTTC. V gene TRBV9 combines with J gene TRBJ2-7; 7 bases are shared with TRBD1. CDR3 length: 15 amino acids. The germline V gene has CDR1 SGDLS and CDR2 YYNGEE. V dropped 0 bases and J dropped 0; count of bases not matched to a gene: 3.

In its sample, this clone was seen a few times. Its ends do not fully match the called genes, so a read error is possible. The V and J genes are TRBV30 and TRBJ2-7, with 11 bases that match TRBD2. The CDR3 is made up of 12 amino acids. The V gene's germline CDR1 is GTSNPN and CDR2 SVGIG (reference sequence). The CDR3, as DNA: TGTGCCTGGAGCCCCGCTAGCGGGAGGACGTCCTTC. Residues: CAWSPASGRTSF.

A remark on this clone: Germline is not matched at one junction end, which may reflect a read error. The chain carries TRBV7-9 and TRBJ2-5, with D maybe TRBD1 (6 bases). CDR3 length: 16 amino acids. Germline CDR1 SEHNR, CDR2 FQNEAQ (reference sequence). In DNA form, the CDR3 reads TGTGCCAGCACCTTAATCAGATCGGGACAACAAGAGACCCAGTACTTC. It yields the protein CASTLIRSGQQETQYF.

There are a few counts of this clone. The CDR3 region has the DNA TGCAGCGTCCAGGATTCGAACACTGAAGCTTTCTTT. This sequence encodes CSVQDSNTEAFF. V is TRBV29-1 and J is TRBJ1-1; D gene ambiguous. The V gene lost 6 bases and the J gene lost 1 base, with 9 bases spanning the gap. The CDR3 runs to 12 residues. The germline V gene has CDR1 SQVTM and CDR2 ANQGSEA.

The chain links TRBV6-2 or TRBV6-3 to TRBJ2-3, with a tentative D call TRBD2 (6 bases). CDR3 size: 17 residues. Germline V CDR1 and CDR2: MNHEY, SVGEGT. Trimming stripped 2 bases from V and 4 bases from J, with 19 bases between. CDR3 in amino acids: CASSYAGTGPWADTQYF. The CDR3 DNA reads TGTGCCAGCAGTTACGCCGGGACTGGCCCTTGGGCAGATACGCAGTATTTT.

The CDR3: CASSGTPLLQGYTF. The CDR3 bases are TGTGCCAGCAGTGGGACTCCCCTGTTACAAGGCTACACCTTC. The chain combines TRBV28 with TRBJ1-2, with D possibly matching TRBD1 (5 bases). The CDR3 has 14 amino acids. Trimming cost V 5 bases and J 8 bases, with 18 bases left between them. CDR1 and CDR2 from the germline V gene are MDHEN and SYDVKM.

The chain carries TRBV28 and TRBJ2-1; unclear D gene. Germline assignment: CDR1 MDHEN and CDR2 SYDVKM. This CDR3 comprises 14 residues. Deletions cut 3 bases from V and 8 bases from J, with 14 bases between. The CDR3 DNA reads as TGTGCCAGCAGTTTTCAGGTCAGCAGGTATGAGCAGTTCTTC. Its translation: CASSFQVSRYEQFF.

The chain employs TRBV28 and TRBJ1-3; TRBD1 is a possible D gene (5 bases). V was cut by 3 bases and J by 3 bases, with 12 bases left in between. Germline-derived CDR1 and CDR2 are MDHEN and SYDVKM. The CDR3 extends over 15 amino acids. CDR3 coding DNA: TGTGCCAGCAGTTTTTCCCCAGGGATTGGAAACACCATATATTTT. Its translation: CASSFSPGIGNTIYF.

CDR3 sequence reads: CASSLSAGINEKLFF. The CDR3, as DNA: TGTGCCAGCAGTTTATCTGCAGGAATTAATGAAAAACTGTTTTTT. This chain joins TRBV28 and TRBJ1-4; unclear D gene. The CDR3 has 15 residues. Germline CDR1 MDHEN, CDR2 SYDVKM. Trimming removed 1 base at V and 4 bases at J, with 10 bases between. The full variable domain, its missing parts supplied by reference TRBV28 and TRBJ1-4, is DVKVTQSSRYLVKRTGEKVFLECVQDMDHENMFWYRQDPGLGLRLIYFSYDVKMKEKGDIPEGYSVSREKKERFSLILESASTNQTSMYLCASSLSAGINEKLFFGSGTQLSVL.

The chain is built from TRBV5-1 and TRBJ2-1; 10 positions agree with TRBD2. V trimming: 1 base; J trimming: 8 bases; junction bases outside the gene matches: 6. The CDR3 is 15 residues long. Germline CDR1 is SGHRS and CDR2 is YFSETQ. CDR3 sequence: CASSLYLAGVDEQFF. In nucleotides, the CDR3 is TGCGCCAGCAGCTTGTATCTAGCGGGAGTTGATGAGCAGTTCTTC.

The chain uses TRBV5-1 and TRBJ2-5; TRBD1 aligns across 9 bases. This CDR3 has 15 amino acids. CDR1 is SGHRS and CDR2 is YFSETQ in the germline V gene. The V segment lost 0 bases and the J segment 5 bases; nucleotides outside the gene matches: 5. This CDR3 is CASSLDGQGLETQYF. In DNA, the CDR3 is TGCGCCAGCAGCTTGGACGGACAGGGGCTGGAGACCCAGTACTTC.